Each of the 27 T cell receptor beta chains below was sequenced from the same sample in a study of T-cell memory formation after mild COVID-19. TCRdb re-derived calls from the 5' RACE reads in MiXCR, one entry per CDR3 protein. Here the sample spans about 560,000 distinct CDR3 sequences, 18% being singletons. The sample was PBMCs or a T cell subset sorted from them (not recorded which). The receptors were sampled from an adult woman who had mild COVID-19 (a few samples of this study predate the infection). Cell type and time point are not known.

This chain links TRBV6-6 with TRBJ1-1; D may be TRBD1 (5 bases). Germline-derived CDR1 and CDR2 are MNHNY and SVGAGI (reference sequence). This CDR3 comprises 15 residues. Trimming stripped 6 bases from V and 7 bases from J, with 21 bases between. The CDR3 region is CASSLPGSSRGEAFF. In DNA, the CDR3 is TGTGCCAGCAGCCTCCCGGGATCCTCGAGGGGTGAAGCTTTCTTT.

This clonotype was seen a handful of times. The chain uses TRBV29-1 and TRBJ2-7; D may be TRBD1 (5 bases). Trimming removed 3 bases from V and 5 bases from J, with 11 bases in between. The CDR3 extends over 12 amino acids. The germline CDR1 and CDR2 sequences are SQVTM and ANQGSEA. The CDR3 DNA reads TGCAGCGTTGAGAAGGGGTCCCACGAGCAGTACTTC. This translates into CSVEKGSHEQYF.

This clonotype has only a few counts. The chain combines TRBV10-3 with TRBJ2-7; no clear D. Germline V gene sequence: CDR1 ENHRY, CDR2 SYGVKD. CDR3 length: 12 amino acids. The V and J ends lost 3 bases and 3 bases respectively, with 6 bases between them. In nucleotides, the CDR3 is TGTGCCATCAGTGACGTAGGCTACGAGCAGTACTTC. This sequence encodes CAISDVGYEQYF.

The chain combines TRBV20-1 with TRBJ2-7; D remains unclear. Trimming removed 3 bases at V and 6 bases at J, with 9 bases between. The CDR3 covers 11 residues. The germline gives CDR1 DFQATT, CDR2 SNEGSKA (reference sequence). In nucleotides, the CDR3 is TGCAGTGCTAGGGTTCAGCGCGAGCAGTACTTC. Translating it yields CSARVQREQYF.

The rearrangement uses TRBV11-2 and TRBJ1-1; D gene unclear. The CDR3 loop spans 16 amino acids. The germline CDR1 and CDR2 sequences are SGHAT and FQNNGV. Trimming removed 5 bases from V and 0 bases from J, with 16 bases in between. The CDR3 loop reads CASSRFMVSLNTEAFF. CDR3 nucleotide sequence: TGTGCCAGCAGCCGGTTTATGGTTTCCCTGAACACTGAAGCTTTCTTT. Based on the CDR3 plus reference TRBV11-2 and TRBJ1-1, the full variable domain is EAGVAQSPRYKIIEKRQSVAFWCNPISGHATLYWYQQILGQGPKLLIQFQNNGVVDDSQLPKDRFSAERLKGVDSTLKIQPAKLEDSAVYLCASSRFMVSLNTEAFFGQGTRLTVV.

The chain recombines TRBV6-5 with TRBJ1-2; 9 bases align to TRBD1. The CDR3 is 14 residues long. Germline CDR1 is MNHEY and CDR2 is SVGAGI. V trimming: 0 bases; J trimming: 8 bases; junction bases outside the gene matches: 4. The CDR3 protein is CASSYSGQGKGYTF. The CDR3 coding sequence is TGTGCCAGCAGTTACTCTGGACAGGGGAAGGGCTACACCTTC.

This clonotype was observed a handful of times. The chain employs TRBV7-2 and TRBJ1-2; 9 bases align to TRBD1. The trim removed 1 base at V and 3 bases at J, leaving 3 bases unmatched. The CDR3 has 15 residues. CDR1 is SGHTA, CDR2 FQGNSA, per germline. This chain's CDR3 is CASSLVRTGDYGYTF. The CDR3 DNA reads as TGTGCCAGCAGCTTAGTCCGGACAGGGGACTATGGCTACACCTTC. The full variable domain, in which reference TRBV7-2 and TRBJ1-2 provide the parts outside the CDR3, is GAGVSQSPSNKVTEKGKDVELRCDPISGHTALYWYRQSLGQGLEFLIYFQGNSAPDKSGLPSDRFSAERTGGSVSTLTIQRTQQEDSAVYLCASSLVRTGDYGYTFGSGTRLTVV.

This chain uses TRBV6-5 with TRBJ1-6; D call uncertain. The CDR3 is 17 residues long. Germline V gene lookup returns CDR1 MNHEY and CDR2 SVGAGI. Trimming removed 0 bases at V and 8 bases at J, with 17 bases between. CDR3 nucleotides: TGTGCCAGCAGTTACTCGAATGATCGAGAATGGCATTCACCCCTCCACTTT. Translating it yields CASSYSNDREWHSPLHF.

The chain links TRBV5-6 to TRBJ1-2; TRBD1 matches 9 bases. V gave up 0 bases and J gave up 4 bases; unmatched junction bases: 1. In germline, CDR1 is SGHDT, CDR2 YYEEEE. The CDR3 is 14 amino acids. Written as DNA, the CDR3 is TGTGCCAGCAGCTTGGGGACAGGGGTCTATGGCTACACCTTC. Translation gives CASSLGTGVYGYTF.

The chain couples TRBV6-1 to TRBJ2-7; 7 bases line up with TRBD1. The CDR3 totals 15 residues. Looked up from germline, CDR1 is MNHNS and CDR2 is SASEGT. The V and J ends lost 2 bases and 0 bases, in that order; junction bases with no gene match: 4. The DNA of the CDR3 is TGTGCCAGCAGTGAATACAGGGGAAGCTCCTACGAGCAGTACTTC. This gives the protein CASSEYRGSSYEQYF.

This clonotype has only a few counts. The J gene is TRBJ2-7, the V gene TRBV19; D remains ambiguous. With 5 bases removed from V and 3 bases from J, the gap between germline ends came to 17 bases. Looked up from germline, CDR1 is LNHDA and CDR2 is SQIVND (reference sequence). CDR3 length: 15 amino acids. The DNA of the CDR3 is TGTGCCAGTAGTTCAGGCTTTGGGCCCCGCTACGAGCAGTACTTC. It is translated as CASSSGFGPRYEQYF. Full variable domain (rest looked up from reference TRBV19 and TRBJ2-7): DGGITQSPKYLFRKEGQNVTLSCEQNLNHDAMYWYRQDPGQGLRLIYYSQIVNDFQKGDIAEGYSVSREKKESFPLTVTSAQKNPTAFYLCASSSGFGPRYEQYFGPGTRLTVT.

This clonotype came up a few times. The V call is TRBV3-1, the J call TRBJ1-1; no definite D call. V lost 0 bases to trimming and J lost 5 bases, with 13 bases between them. CDR3 size: 15 residues. Germline V gene lookup returns CDR1 LGHDT and CDR2 YNNKEL (reference sequence). Here the CDR3 reads CASSQDGLGNTEAFF. The CDR3, as DNA: TGTGCCAGCAGCCAAGATGGACTAGGTAATACTGAAGCTTTCTTT.

This clonotype was picked up a small number of times. V gene TRBV18 combines with J gene TRBJ1-2; D might be TRBD1 (5 bases). CDR3 size: 13 residues. The ends were cut back, 4 bases at V and 8 bases at J, with 14 bases in the middle. Germline V gene data show CDR1 as KGHSH and CDR2 as LQKENI. The CDR3 sequence is CASSLGTARGYTF. The DNA of the CDR3 is TGTGCCAGCTCACTCGGGACGGCACGGGGCTACACCTTC.

The chain is built from TRBV2 and TRBJ1-1, with D perhaps matching TRBD1 (5 bases). The V end was cut by 6 bases, the J end by 0 bases, with 14 bases between. This CDR3 is built from 15 residues. The germline V gene has CDR1 SNHLY and CDR2 FYNNEI. The CDR3, as DNA: TGTGCCAGCAGCTTGGAGGGACGGATGAACACTGAAGCTTTCTTT. It specifies CASSLEGRMNTEAFF.

This clonotype has more than one count but fewer than ten. The V and J genes are TRBV30 and TRBJ2-1; 14 nucleotides line up with TRBD2. The CDR3 has 16 residues. Unmatched junction bases numbered 5, after V lost 6 bases and J lost 1 base. Per germline, CDR1 GTSNPN and CDR2 SVGIG (reference sequence). The CDR3 loop reads CACPGLAGGSYNEQFF. CDR3 coding DNA: TGTGCCTGCCCCGGACTAGCGGGGGGATCCTACAATGAGCAGTTCTTC.

This clonotype has a count of ten or more. The gene calls are TRBV7-9 and TRBJ2-7; D possibly uses TRBD1 or TRBD2 (5 bases each). The CDR3 is 15 residues long. The V gene's germline CDR1 is SEHNR and CDR2 FQNEAQ (reference sequence). Trimming stripped 5 bases from V and 3 bases from J, with 17 bases between. The CDR3 bases are TGTGCCAGCAGCCACGGGACGGAGGACATCTACGAGCAGTACTTC. Protein: CASSHGTEDIYEQYF. The whole variable domain, filled in from reference TRBV7-9 and TRBJ2-7, reads DTGVSQNPRHKITKRGQNVTFRCDPISEHNRLYWYRQTLGQGPEFLTYFQNEAQLEKSRLLSDRFSAERPKGSFSTLEIQRTEQGDSAMYLCASSHGTEDIYEQYFGPGTRLTVT.

The chain has TRBV2 and TRBJ1-5, with D maybe TRBD1 (5 bases). Trimming removed 1 base at V and 4 bases at J, with 11 bases between. This CDR3 spans 15 amino acids. CDR1 and CDR2 (germline): SNHLY, FYNNEI. The CDR3 DNA sequence: TGTGCCAGCAGTGAAGGCAGGCGGGGGAATCAGCCCCAGCATTTT. It is translated as CASSEGRRGNQPQHF.

This rearrangement joins TRBV3-1 to TRBJ2-4; D not certain. CDR3 length: 12 amino acids. In germline, CDR1 is LGHDT, CDR2 YNNKEL (reference sequence). Trimming shortened V by 4 bases and J by 10 bases, and 11 bases separated the two germline ends. CDR3 amino acids: CASSPNGRIQYF. The CDR3 DNA is TGTGCCAGCAGCCCCAACGGGCGTATTCAGTACTTC.

This sequence joins TRBV11-2 and TRBJ2-6, with D unclear. CDR1 and CDR2 (germline): SGHAT, FQNNGV. Trimming took off 5 bases at V and 2 bases at J, with 13 bases between the two ends. The CDR3 runs 16 residues. CDR3 sequence (DNA): TGTGCCAGCAGCCCAGTCCAGGCCCCTGGGGCCAACGTCCTGACTTTC. Its protein is CASSPVQAPGANVLTF.

The chain employs TRBV11-2 and TRBJ2-1; weak D call: TRBD1 (8 bases). Germline lookup yields CDR1 SGHAT and CDR2 FQNNGV. V was cut by 4 bases and J by 3 bases, with 19 bases left in between. The CDR3 extends over 17 amino acids. CDR3 in DNA: TGTGCCAGCAGCTCCGTCGGGGGGACAGGAATCTACAATGAGCAGTTCTTC. Translating it yields CASSSVGGTGIYNEQFF. The full variable domain, with the rest looked up from reference TRBV11-2 and TRBJ2-1, is EAGVAQSPRYKIIEKRQSVAFWCNPISGHATLYWYQQILGQGPKLLIQFQNNGVVDDSQLPKDRFSAERLKGVDSTLKIQPAKLEDSAVYLCASSSVGGTGIYNEQFFGPGTRLTVL.

The rearrangement joins TRBV3-2 to TRBJ2-3. TRBV3-2 is shown as a pseudogene. This CDR3 region has 8 residues. In DNA, the CDR3 is TGTGCCAGCAGCGCGCAGTATTTT. It codes for CASSAQYF.

The V call is TRBV5-4, the J call TRBJ2-7; a weak D match, TRBD2 (7 bases). V dropped 3 bases and J dropped 11 bases, with 15 bases sitting between them. CDR1 SGHNT and CDR2 YYREEE come from the germline V gene (reference sequence). CDR3 length: 12 residues. The CDR3 DNA sequence: TGTGCCAGCAGCTATCGGGGGGCTGAGGAGTACTTC. The encoded protein is CASSYRGAEEYF.

This clonotype was seen more than once but under ten times. CDR3 region: CASSIGITEAFF. The CDR3 bases are TGTGCCAGTAGTATAGGGATTACTGAAGCTTTCTTT. The chain recombines TRBV19 with TRBJ1-1; D not resolved. V gave up 1 base and J gave up 5 bases, with 5 bases separating them. The V gene's germline CDR1 is LNHDA and CDR2 SQIVND (reference sequence). This CDR3 is 12 amino acids long.

This clonotype was seen at least ten times. The V gene is TRBV5-1, the J gene TRBJ2-7, with TRBD1 as a possible D gene (6 bases). The germline V and J ends were trimmed by 0 bases and 3 bases, with 7 bases remaining between them. CDR3 size: 13 residues. The V gene's germline CDR1 is SGHRS and CDR2 YFSETQ. This chain's CDR3 is CASSLEQGYEQYF. CDR3 nucleotides: TGCGCCAGCAGCTTGGAACAGGGCTACGAGCAGTACTTC.

In its sample, this clonotype was seen many times. The V call is TRBV5-1, the J call TRBJ1-3; TRBD1 is a possible D gene (5 bases). The germline gives CDR1 SGHRS, CDR2 YFSETQ. The CDR3 runs to 15 residues. The ends were cut back, 1 base at V and 2 bases at J, with 10 bases in the middle. For the CDR3, the DNA is TGCGCCAGCAGCTTGATGGGGGATACTGGAAACACCATATATTTT. Protein product: CASSLMGDTGNTIYF.

The rearrangement uses TRBV11-2 and TRBJ2-5; TRBD1 agrees at 7 bases. Trimming at V came to 4 bases and at J to 5 bases, leaving 7 bases not matched to a gene. CDR3 length: 14 residues. CDR1 is SGHAT, CDR2 FQNNGV, per germline. In DNA form, the CDR3 reads TGTGCCAGCAGCTCCGACACAGGGGTGGAGACCCAGTACTTC. This sequence encodes CASSSDTGVETQYF. Full variable domain (missing parts from reference TRBV11-2 and TRBJ2-5): EAGVAQSPRYKIIEKRQSVAFWCNPISGHATLYWYQQILGQGPKLLIQFQNNGVVDDSQLPKDRFSAERLKGVDSTLKIQPAKLEDSAVYLCASSSDTGVETQYFGPGTRLLVL.

This chain connects TRBV7-6 to TRBJ2-1, with TRBD1 matching over 8 bases. Germline CDR1 and CDR2: SGHVS and FNYEAQ. The CDR3 covers 16 residues. Trimming removed 5 bases from V and 9 bases from J; junction bases left unmatched: 15. The CDR3 spells CASSPMGGQGAIEQFF. CDR3 coding DNA: TGTGCCAGCAGCCCAATGGGTGGACAGGGAGCAATTGAGCAGTTCTTC.